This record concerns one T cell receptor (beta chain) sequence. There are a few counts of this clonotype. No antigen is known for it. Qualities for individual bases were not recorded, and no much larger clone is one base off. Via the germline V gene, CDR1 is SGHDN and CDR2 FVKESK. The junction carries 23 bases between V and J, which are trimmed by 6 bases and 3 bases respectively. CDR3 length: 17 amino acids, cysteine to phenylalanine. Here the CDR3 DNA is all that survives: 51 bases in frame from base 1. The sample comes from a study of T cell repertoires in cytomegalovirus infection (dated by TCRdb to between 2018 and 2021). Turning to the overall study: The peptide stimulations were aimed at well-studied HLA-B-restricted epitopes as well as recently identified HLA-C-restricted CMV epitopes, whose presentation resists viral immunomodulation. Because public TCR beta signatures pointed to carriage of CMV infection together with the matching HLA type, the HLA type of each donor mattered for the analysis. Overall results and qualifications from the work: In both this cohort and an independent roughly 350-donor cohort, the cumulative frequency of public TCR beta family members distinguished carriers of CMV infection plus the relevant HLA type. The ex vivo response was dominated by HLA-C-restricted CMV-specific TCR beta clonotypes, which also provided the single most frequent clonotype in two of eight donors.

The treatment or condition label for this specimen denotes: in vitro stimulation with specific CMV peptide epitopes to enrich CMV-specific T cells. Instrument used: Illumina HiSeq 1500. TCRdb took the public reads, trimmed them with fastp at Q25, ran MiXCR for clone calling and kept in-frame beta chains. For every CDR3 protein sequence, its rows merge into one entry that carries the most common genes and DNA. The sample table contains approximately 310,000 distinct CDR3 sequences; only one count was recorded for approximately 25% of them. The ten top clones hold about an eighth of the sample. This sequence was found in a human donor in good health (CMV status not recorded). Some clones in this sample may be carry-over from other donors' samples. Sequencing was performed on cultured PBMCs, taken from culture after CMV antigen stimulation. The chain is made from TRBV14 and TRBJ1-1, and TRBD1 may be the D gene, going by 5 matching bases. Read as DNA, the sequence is TGTGCCAGCAGTTTACGGGGCTTTCCCTCACCCGACACTGAAGCTTTCTTT. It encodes CASSLRGFPSPDTEAFF.